What follows are 18 T cell receptor beta chains derived from one specimen sequenced in a study of blood T cell repertoires in COVID-19. Some clones are missing from TCRdb's copy, which holds only in-frame ones; the method was immunoSEQ multiplex PCR. The table shows about 160,000 clones, with approximately 87% occurring only once. Sequenced input: peripheral blood. Source of these receptors: an older woman with COVID-19, enrolled during active disease.

The chain recombines TRBV4-1 with TRBJ2-5; D not certain. This CDR3 contains 12 residues. Trimming shortened V by 0 bases and J by 6 bases, and 5 bases separated the two germline ends. Germline lookup yields CDR1 MGHRA and CDR2 YSYEKL. The CDR3 DNA follows: TGCGCCAGCAGCCAAGATCTACAGACCCAGTACTTC. It yields the protein CASSQDLQTQYF.

This rearrangement joins TRBV19 to TRBJ1-1; 7 positions agree with TRBD1. Germline CDR1 LNHDA, CDR2 SQIVND (reference sequence). The CDR3 is made up of 17 amino acids. V trimming: 7 bases; J trimming: 1 base; junction bases outside the gene matches: 15. This CDR3 reads CASTLMGPDRRNTEAFF. CDR3 DNA: TGTGCCAGTACCCTTATGGGGCCGGACAGGCGGAACACTGAAGCTTTCTTT.

The gene calls are TRBV9 and TRBJ1-3; D unclear. V was trimmed by 3 bases and J by 0 bases, leaving 7 bases between them. The CDR3 has 14 amino acids. Looked up from germline, CDR1 is SGDLS and CDR2 is YYNGEE. The CDR3 protein is CASSALGSGNTIYF. DNA for the CDR3: TGTGCCAGCAGCGCGCTAGGCTCTGGAAACACCATATATTTT.

The chain uses TRBV7-2 and TRBJ2-3; D unresolved. Trimming pared 5 bases from V and 6 bases from J, leaving 9 bases between. The CDR3 has 12 amino acids. The V gene's germline CDR1 is SGHTA and CDR2 FQGNSA. CDR3 nucleotides: TGTGCCAGCAGCCATACCGGTGATACGCAGTATTTT. It specifies CASSHTGDTQYF.

CDR3 residues: CASSTGLSSYEQYF. Here the CDR3 DNA reads TGCGCCAGCAGCACCGGACTTTCCTCCTACGAGCAGTACTTC. This sequence joins TRBV5-1 and TRBJ2-7; D might be TRBD2 (5 bases). CDR1 is SGHRS and CDR2 is YFSETQ in the germline V gene. Trimming left V 4 bases short and J 0 bases short, with 11 bases between. The CDR3 is made up of 14 amino acids.

The genes are TRBV18 and TRBJ1-1; D possibly corresponds to TRBD1 (5 bases). Per the germline V gene, CDR1 is KGHSH and CDR2 is LQKENI. The CDR3 contains 14 residues. The ends were cut back, 2 bases at V and 6 bases at J, with 13 bases in the middle. The CDR3 DNA sequence: TGTGCCAGCTCACCAGGCCTGGAAGGGGCTGAAGCTTTCTTT. This sequence encodes CASSPGLEGAEAFF.

CDR3: CASSPPGRNIYSGNTIYF. CDR3 nucleotides: TGTGCCAGCTCACCCCCGGGTCGGAATATATACTCTGGAAACACCATATATTTT. The rearrangement joins TRBV18 to TRBJ1-3; D is unresolved. Germline loops: CDR1 KGHSH, CDR2 LQKENI. The V end was cut by 3 bases, the J end by 0 bases, with 18 bases between. This CDR3 contains 18 residues.

The V and J genes are TRBV7-8 and TRBJ2-5, with D unclear. Germline values: CDR1 SGHVS, CDR2 FQNEAQ. Trimming shortened V by 2 bases and J by 2 bases, and 12 bases separated the two germline ends. This CDR3 has 15 residues. The CDR3 region is CASSLTQKKQETQYF. As DNA, the CDR3 is TGTGCCAGCAGCTTAACCCAGAAGAAGCAAGAGACCCAGTACTTC.

This clone has more than one count but fewer than ten. This chain links TRBV7-9 with TRBJ2-7; 9 bases are a match to TRBD1. The CDR3 sequence is 17 residues long. V trimming: 5 bases; J trimming: 5 bases; junction bases outside the gene matches: 16. Germline CDR1 is SEHNR and CDR2 is FQNEAQ (reference sequence). The CDR3 DNA is TGTGCCAGCAGCCCCCGGGGACAGGGACGAGGCAGGAACGAGCAGTACTTC. Amino acids: CASSPRGQGRGRNEQYF.

V is TRBV28 and J is TRBJ2-5; 15 bases are a match to TRBD2. After removal of 4 bases from V and 1 base from J, the junction contained 19 bases not matched to a gene. CDR3 length: 22 amino acids. The V gene's germline CDR1 is MDHEN and CDR2 SYDVKM. In DNA form, the CDR3 reads TGTGCCAGCAGTTCCCCGCCCCCCGGGACTAGCGGGGGGCTGGGTATCCAAGAGACCCAGTACTTC. Translating gives CASSSPPPGTSGGLGIQETQYF.

Only one count was recorded for this clone. The chain recombines TRBV11-2 with TRBJ2-1; a weak D match, TRBD1 (5 bases). With 5 bases removed from V and 3 bases from J, the gap between germline ends came to 14 bases. CDR1 SGHAT and CDR2 FQNNGV come from the germline V gene. The CDR3 runs to 15 residues. The CDR3 nucleotides are TGTGCCAGCAGCCCTCAGGGTGCATTCTACAATGAGCAGTTCTTC. Its protein is CASSPQGAFYNEQFF.

The genes are TRBV29-1 and TRBJ1-4; 7 nucleotides align to TRBD1. After removal of 6 bases from V and 8 bases from J, the junction contained 9 bases not matched to a gene. Germline CDR1 SQVTM, CDR2 ANQGSEA. The CDR3 has 13 amino acids. The CDR3 here is CSVSTGVLEKLFF. In DNA, the CDR3 is TGCAGCGTGTCCACAGGGGTTTTAGAAAAACTGTTTTTT.

This chain uses TRBV30 with TRBJ1-2; D is ambiguous. The CDR3 has 17 amino acids. Germline-derived CDR1 and CDR2 are GTSNPN and SVGIG (reference sequence). Trimming removed 1 base at V and 0 bases at J, with 18 bases between. The CDR3 loop is CAWSGAANAGANYGYTF. The CDR3 nucleotides are TGTGCCTGGAGTGGAGCGGCCAACGCTGGAGCTAACTATGGCTACACCTTC.

The V and J genes are TRBV28 and TRBJ1-2; a weak D match, TRBD1 (5 bases). Germline V gives CDR1 MDHEN, CDR2 SYDVKM. This CDR3 has 16 amino acids. Trimming took 2 bases from V and 4 from J, leaving 17 bases between them. CDR3 sequence: CASSLGGGGSIYGYTF. The CDR3 bases are TGTGCCAGCAGTTTAGGAGGTGGGGGGTCAATCTATGGCTACACCTTC.

The V gene is TRBV7-2, the J gene TRBJ2-3, with D tentatively TRBD1 (6 bases). Looked up from germline, CDR1 is SGHTA and CDR2 is FQGNSA. V was cut by 2 bases and J by 2 bases, with 14 bases left in between. The CDR3 has 16 amino acids. The CDR3 is CASSLLQGTVTDTQYF. Here the CDR3 DNA reads TGTGCCAGCAGCTTACTACAGGGAACTGTCACAGATACGCAGTATTTT.

The J gene is TRBJ1-5, the V gene TRBV3-1 (or the pseudogene TRBV3-2), with D unresolved. The germline V gene has CDR1 LGHDT and CDR2 YNNKEL (reference sequence). With 4 bases removed from V and 0 bases from J, the gap between germline ends came to 7 bases. The CDR3 covers 14 residues. CDR3 in DNA: TGTGCCAGCAGCCGGCGGCTTAGCAATCAGCCCCAGCATTTT. Translation: CASSRRLSNQPQHF.

The J gene is TRBJ1-1, the V gene TRBV19; no reliable D call. V dropped 6 bases and J dropped 5 bases, with 13 bases sitting between them. The CDR3 covers 13 residues. CDR1 and CDR2 (germline): LNHDA, SQIVND (reference sequence). The CDR3 bases are TGTGCCAGTAGCAAACAGCGGATGACTGAAGCTTTCTTT. Protein: CASSKQRMTEAFF.

The chain links TRBV12-5 to TRBJ2-7; 8 positions agree with TRBD1. Germline V gene lookup returns CDR1 LGHNT and CDR2 FRNRAP. With V trimmed by 7 bases and J by 5 bases, 10 bases remained unmatched. This CDR3 spans 14 amino acids. CDR3 bases: TGTGCTAGTGCCAGGGGGCAGGGCATCGACGAGCAGTACTTC. Its translation: CASARGQGIDEQYF.